These 29 T cell receptor beta chains share one sample of origin, sequenced in a study of cytotoxic CD8 clonotypes in ibrutinib-treated CLL. Here immunoSEQ multiplex PCR was the method, and the copy in TCRdb shows in-frame clones only, minus some. The table includes around 200,000 clones, roughly three quarters detected once. Sequences were derived from PBMCs, sampled after 12 months of ibrutinib treatment. Receptor source: a human donor with chronic lymphocytic leukemia.

The chain recombines TRBV19 with TRBJ1-3, with a weak D call TRBD1 (6 bases). This CDR3 contains 16 residues. V lost 5 bases and J 0 bases, leaving 14 bases between the germline ends. CDR1 LNHDA and CDR2 SQIVND come from the germline V gene (reference sequence). DNA for the CDR3: TGTGCCAGTAGTTCACCAGGGGTAGGCTCTGGAAACACCATATATTTT. It specifies CASSSPGVGSGNTIYF.

The genes are TRBV5-1 and TRBJ2-5, with 13 bases lining up with TRBD2. J lost 5 bases, V lost 4 bases, and 8 bases had no gene match. The germline V gene encodes CDR1 SGHRS and CDR2 YFSETQ. CDR3 size: 16 residues. The CDR3 loop reads CASSTGLAGDVETQYF. The CDR3 DNA reads TGCGCCAGCAGCACCGGACTAGCGGGAGATGTGGAGACCCAGTACTTC. Full variable domain (rest looked up from reference TRBV5-1 and TRBJ2-5): KAGVTQTPRYLIKTRGQQVTLSCSPISGHRSVSWYQQTPGQGLQFLFEYFSETQRNKGNFPGRFSGRQFSNSRSEMNVSTLELGDSALYLCASSTGLAGDVETQYFGPGTRLLVL.

Only a few counts were recorded for this clone. The V and J genes are TRBV27 and TRBJ2-1, with 7 positions matching TRBD2. Trimming cost V 6 bases and J 4 bases; bases outside gene matches: 12. CDR1 MNHEY and CDR2 SMNVEV come from the germline V gene (reference sequence). The CDR3 covers 16 residues. CDR3 sequence: CASRGGSTSSYNEQFF. CDR3 DNA: TGTGCCAGCAGGGGGGGGTCTACAAGCTCGTACAATGAGCAGTTCTTC.

The CDR3 DNA follows: TGCGCCAGCAGCCCGGCAACTAATGAAAAACTGTTTTTT. Encoded protein: CASSPATNEKLFF. This chain joins TRBV5-1 and TRBJ1-4, with no clear D. This CDR3 is 13 amino acids long. V shed 4 bases and J shed 0 bases, with 4 bases lying between them. Germline V gives CDR1 SGHRS, CDR2 YFSETQ.

This clone was observed many times. V is TRBV18 and J is TRBJ2-1; D is uncertain. The V gene's germline CDR1 is KGHSH and CDR2 LQKENI. CDR3 length: 13 amino acids. Trimming stripped 3 bases from V and 9 bases from J, with 12 bases between. The CDR3 bases are TGTGCCAGCTCACCGGAGAAGTTCTTTGAGCAGTTCTTC. It translates to CASSPEKFFEQFF.

This sequence joins TRBV20-1 and TRBJ1-4; a possible D gene is TRBD1 (6 bases). Looked up from germline, CDR1 is DFQATT and CDR2 is SNEGSKA (reference sequence). V lost 6 bases, J lost 12 bases, and 14 bases lay in between. The CDR3 length is 11 residues. CDR3 loop: CSAPSNRELFF. The CDR3 DNA reads TGCAGTGCCCCCTCGAACAGGGAACTGTTTTTT.

The V and J genes are TRBV27 and TRBJ1-1; D remains ambiguous. Germline-derived CDR1 and CDR2 are MNHEY and SMNVEV (reference sequence). Trimming shortened V by 1 base and J by 7 bases, and 10 bases separated the two germline ends. The CDR3 has 13 residues. The CDR3: CASSLWAGGEAFF. The CDR3 DNA reads TGTGCCAGCAGTTTATGGGCGGGCGGTGAAGCTTTCTTT.

Only one count was recorded for this clone. The chain has TRBV30 and TRBJ1-6, with no clear D. In germline, CDR1 is GTSNPN, CDR2 SVGIG (reference sequence). The CDR3 loop spans 16 amino acids. The V end lost 2 bases, the J end lost 7 bases, and 18 bases lay between the germline ends. The CDR3 region is CAWSPIGEGVNSPLHF. The CDR3 nucleotides read TGTGCCTGGAGTCCTATCGGAGAGGGAGTAAATTCACCCCTCCACTTT.

The V call is TRBV6-6, the J call TRBJ1-2; TRBD1 agrees at 8 bases. Per germline, CDR1 MNHNY and CDR2 SVGAGI (reference sequence). This CDR3 spans 13 amino acids. V lost 4 bases and J lost 6; bases outside the gene matches: 4. The CDR3 nucleotides read TGTGCCAGCAGTTTGCTACAGGGGGATGGCTACACCTTC. The encoded protein is CASSLLQGDGYTF.

The chain combines TRBV28 with TRBJ2-1; D remains unclear. The CDR3 has 12 amino acids. V shed 3 bases and J shed 13 bases, with 13 bases lying between them. Germline V CDR1 and CDR2: MDHEN, SYDVKM. CDR3 region: CASSLEQERQFF. For the CDR3, the DNA is TGTGCCAGCAGTTTGGAGCAGGAGAGACAGTTCTTC.

The chain employs TRBV5-1 and TRBJ2-3, with TRBD2 as a possible D gene (6 bases). The V gene lost 4 bases and the J gene lost 3 bases, with 15 bases spanning the gap. The CDR3 is 15 residues long. The germline V gene encodes CDR1 SGHRS and CDR2 YFSETQ. The CDR3 protein is CASSRDPGVTDTQYF. The CDR3, as DNA: TGCGCCAGCAGCAGGGATCCGGGGGTGACAGATACGCAGTATTTT.

The chain carries TRBV6-5 and TRBJ2-5; D not certain. This CDR3 has 13 amino acids. The V and J ends lost 11 bases and 5 bases respectively, with 18 bases between them. CDR1 is MNHEY and CDR2 is SVGAGI in the germline V gene. In DNA form, the CDR3 reads TGTGCCTCTACTCGTTCTGTGGGGGAGACCCAGTACTTC. Encoded protein: CASTRSVGETQYF.

The chain links TRBV28 to TRBJ1-1; D unresolved. The V gene's germline CDR1 is MDHEN and CDR2 SYDVKM. V lost 1 base to trimming and J lost 1 base, with 10 bases between them. This CDR3 is built from 15 residues. The DNA of the CDR3 is TGTGCCAGCAGTTTATTCGGCGGCCGGAACACTGAAGCTTTCTTT. This sequence encodes CASSLFGGRNTEAFF.

The table lists this clone with a count of one. This chain links TRBV11-3 with TRBJ2-1; D perhaps matches TRBD2 (5 bases). Germline V CDR1 and CDR2: SGHNT, YENEEA. The CDR3 contains 11 residues. The V end lost 5 bases, the J end lost 6 bases, and 5 bases lay between the germline ends. As DNA, the CDR3 is TGTGCCAGCAGCACTAGCAATGAGCAGTTCTTC. It specifies CASSTSNEQFF.

As concerns this clone: Other DNA sequences in this sample translate to the same CDR3. The V call is TRBV6-1, the J call TRBJ2-7; D remains ambiguous. CDR3 length equals 13 residues. V was clipped by 2 bases and J by 0 bases, with 5 bases between them. Germline V lookup: CDR1 MNHNS, CDR2 SASEGT. The CDR3 region has the DNA TGTGCCAGCAGTGAACCCAGCTCCTACGAGCAGTACTTC. The encoded protein is CASSEPSSYEQYF.

This clone was found a few times. The chain carries TRBV5-6 and TRBJ2-7; D gene uncertain. This CDR3 comprises 14 residues. Deletions cut 7 bases from V and 2 bases from J, with 16 bases between. The germline gives CDR1 SGHDT, CDR2 YYEEEE. The CDR3 sequence: CASSPVARAYEQYF. The CDR3 nucleotides are TGTGCCAGCTCCCCCGTCGCACGGGCCTACGAGCAGTACTTC.

The chain carries TRBV5-4 and TRBJ1-1; TRBD1 might be the D (5 bases). The CDR3 is made up of 13 amino acids. Germline loops: CDR1 SGHNT, CDR2 YYREEE (reference sequence). With 3 bases removed from V and 4 bases from J, the gap between germline ends came to 10 bases. In DNA form, the CDR3 reads TGTGCCAGCAGCTCTTCCGGGGGCACTGAAGCTTTCTTT. Its translation: CASSSSGGTEAFF.

V usage is TRBV11-3 and J usage is TRBJ2-2; D possibly corresponds to TRBD2 (5 bases). Trimming stripped 5 bases from V and 0 bases from J, with 10 bases between. The germline CDR1 and CDR2 sequences are SGHNT and YENEEA. The CDR3 has 15 amino acids. As DNA, the CDR3 is TGTGCCAGCAGCCGGGGATCCACGAACACCGGGGAGCTGTTTTTT. It codes for CASSRGSTNTGELFF.

The table lists this clone with a few counts. In nucleotides, the CDR3 is TGTGCCAGCAGTTTATCGATGGCGACCCCCCCCGAGCAGTACTTC. This translates into CASSLSMATPPEQYF. The chain couples TRBV27 to TRBJ2-7, with D unclear. The length of the CDR3 is 15 residues. V was shortened by 0 bases and J by 6 bases, with 15 bases between the two germline ends. Germline V CDR1 and CDR2: MNHEY, SMNVEV (reference sequence).

The sample holds a few counts of this clone. The V call is TRBV6-1, the J call TRBJ2-2, with D uncertain. The CDR3 covers 11 residues. CDR1 is MNHNS and CDR2 is SASEGT in the germline V gene. Between the trimmed V and J ends, which lost 8 bases and 2 bases, there was a span of 3 bases. The CDR3 region has the DNA TGTGCCAGCGGTAACACCGGGGAGCTGTTTTTT. It yields the protein CASGNTGELFF.

This sequence joins TRBV7-2 and TRBJ2-3, with D tentatively TRBD2 (5 bases). V was trimmed by 7 bases and J by 3 bases, leaving 11 bases between them. The germline CDR1 and CDR2 sequences are SGHTA and FQGNSA. The length of the CDR3 is 13 residues. CDR3 residues: CASTRRVTDTQYF. The CDR3 DNA follows: TGTGCCAGCACCAGGCGGGTGACAGATACGCAGTATTTT.

The V call is TRBV5-1, the J call TRBJ2-7, with TRBD2 matching 11 bases. Germline assignment: CDR1 SGHRS and CDR2 YFSETQ. The CDR3 covers 16 residues. V dropped 3 bases and J dropped 2; count of bases not matched to a gene: 7. CDR3 amino acids: CASSSTTSGKTYEQYF. The DNA for the CDR3 is TGCGCCAGCAGCTCTACGACTAGCGGGAAAACCTACGAGCAGTACTTC. The whole variable domain, remainder taken from reference TRBV5-1 and TRBJ2-7, is KAGVTQTPRYLIKTRGQQVTLSCSPISGHRSVSWYQQTPGQGLQFLFEYFSETQRNKGNFPGRFSGRQFSNSRSEMNVSTLELGDSALYLCASSSTTSGKTYEQYFGPGTRLTVT.

Only a few counts were recorded for this clone. The CDR3 protein is CASSQGQLGTDTQYF. The CDR3 DNA reads TGCGCCAGCAGCCAAGGACAGTTGGGCACAGATACGCAGTATTTT. This chain connects TRBV4-1 to TRBJ2-3; weak D call: TRBD1 (5 bases). The germline CDR1 and CDR2 sequences are MGHRA and YSYEKL. V lost 1 base, J lost 1 base, and 9 bases lay in between. The CDR3 sequence is 15 residues long.

The chain couples TRBV5-4 to TRBJ2-5; D unclear. The CDR3 totals 15 residues. Germline V gene lookup returns CDR1 SGHNT and CDR2 YYREEE (reference sequence). Between the trimmed V and J ends, which lost 0 bases and 5 bases, there was a span of 14 bases. The CDR3 spells CASSLDLGKAETQYF. CDR3 DNA sequence: TGTGCCAGCAGCTTGGATCTTGGGAAGGCGGAGACCCAGTACTTC.

Note on this clone: The junction does not match germline at one end; this may be a read error. V gene TRBV10-3 combines with J gene TRBJ2-7; 7 nucleotides match TRBD1. CDR1 ENHRY and CDR2 SYGVKD come from the germline V gene. This CDR3 region has 13 residues. The chain's CDR3 is CAVRGISSYEQYF. CDR3 nucleotides: TGTGCCGTCAGGGGGATTAGCTCCTACGAGCAGTACTTC.

This chain connects TRBV5-5 to TRBJ2-3; D not certain. Germline V CDR1 and CDR2: SGHKS, YYEKEE (reference sequence). With 4 bases removed from V and 1 base from J, the gap between germline ends came to 19 bases. The CDR3 is made up of 17 amino acids. CDR3 sequence: CASSPNPDPAGTDTQYF. The DNA of the CDR3 is TGTGCCAGCAGCCCCAATCCCGATCCGGCGGGCACAGATACGCAGTATTTT.

This chain links TRBV28 with TRBJ2-7, with a weak D call TRBD2 (5 bases). The CDR3 has 14 amino acids. Germline assignment: CDR1 MDHEN and CDR2 SYDVKM. The ends were cut back, 3 bases at V and 0 bases at J, with 9 bases in the middle. The CDR3 nucleotides are TGTGCCAGCAGTTTGGACGGGGACTCCTACGAGCAGTACTTC. Encoded protein: CASSLDGDSYEQYF. The whole variable domain, filled in from reference TRBV28 and TRBJ2-7, reads DVKVTQSSRYLVKRTGEKVFLECVQDMDHENMFWYRQDPGLGLRLIYFSYDVKMKEKGDIPEGYSVSREKKERFSLILESASTNQTSMYLCASSLDGDSYEQYFGPGTRLTVT.

The rearrangement links TRBV28 to TRBJ2-1; 11 nucleotides match TRBD2. The V and J ends lost 8 bases and 7 bases, in that order; junction bases with no gene match: 7. The V gene's germline CDR1 is MDHEN and CDR2 SYDVKM. The CDR3 is made up of 14 amino acids. The CDR3 sequence is CASQRGLAGNEQFF. The CDR3 DNA follows: TGTGCCAGCCAGAGAGGACTAGCGGGTAATGAGCAGTTCTTC.

This clone was observed a single time. This chain connects TRBV6-6 to TRBJ2-7; 11 bases match TRBD2. The CDR3 length is 16 residues. Germline values: CDR1 MNHNY, CDR2 SVGAGI (reference sequence). The V and J ends lost 5 bases and 2 bases, in that order; junction bases with no gene match: 8. For the CDR3, the DNA is TGTGCCAGCAGTAGCCAGACTAGCGGGATACCCTACGAGCAGTACTTC. Protein: CASSSQTSGIPYEQYF.